This TCR beta chain derives from a study of response to subunit inactivated influenza vaccine. Study-level findings and limits: Researchers suggested that each seasonal influenza vaccination recruits few new T cells.

Using its own MiXCR run on the RT-PCR reads, TCRdb lists one record per CDR3 protein. The sample holds hundreds of thousands of distinct CDR3 sequences, 7.6% seen once. Comment on this clonotype: Antigen: not known.

CDR1 and CDR2 from the germline V gene are LNHNV and YYDKDF (reference sequence). The CDR3 is 17 residues long. Trimming shortened V by 0 bases and J by 2 bases, and 14 bases separated the two germline ends. The chain uses TRBV15 and TRBJ2-1; D perhaps matches TRBD1 (5 bases). The TCR originated in a man between 50 and 69 years old who received an inactivated influenza vaccine. This specimen was PBMCs from blood, taken approximately 25 months after vaccination. As DNA, the CDR3 is TGTGCCACCAGCAGAGATCAATGGGTGGACACCTACAATGAGCAGTTCTTC. It yields the protein CATSRDQWVDTYNEQFF.